This TCR beta chain emerged from a study of blood T cells in healthy people across ages. A second PCR, run for roughly 7 to 12 cycles, used a sample-barcoded 5' primer plus a J-beta primer mix. TCRdb analysed the 5' RACE reads with MiXCR anew, one entry per CDR3 protein. The table shows hundreds of thousands of distinct CDR3 sequences, with roughly 50% occurring only once. This clonotype was seen a few times. This CDR3 is built from 11 residues. Trimming left V 6 bases short and J 7 bases short, with 12 bases between. Per germline, CDR1 SQVTM and CDR2 ANQGSEA. The sequencing sample was made of blood. This receptor was identified in a man aged 55 to 70 in good health. V and J are TRBV29-1 and TRBJ2-5, with D hard to call. The CDR3 here is CSVPTDGTQYF. CDR3 bases: TGCAGCGTCCCCACAGATGGGACCCAGTACTTC.